This T cell receptor beta chain is drawn from a study of T cell repertoires in cytomegalovirus infection. Study conclusions and caveats: People with CMV and the relevant HLA were identified by cumulative public TCR beta family frequency. HLA-C-restricted CMV-specific TCR beta clonotypes were dominant in the ex vivo response.

Each CDR3 protein gets one entry after TCRdb re-called the reads with MiXCR. Of 500,000 or so distinct CDR3 sequences listed, approximately 15% are singletons. Germline CDR1 is SEHNR and CDR2 is FQNEAQ (reference sequence). Trimming removed 3 bases from V and 6 bases from J, with 15 bases in between. CDR3 length: 14 residues. This clonotype was counted a few times. Its antigen is unidentified. This clonotype was sampled from a human donor in good health (CMV status not recorded). Some clones in this sample may be carry-over from other donors' samples. Sequenced material: CD8+ T cells from PBMCs. The rearrangement uses TRBV7-9 and TRBJ2-7, with D perhaps TRBD1 (6 bases). In DNA, the CDR3 is TGTGCCAGCAGCTTTACCCCCACAGGGTTCGAGCAGTACTTC. It specifies CASSFTPTGFEQYF.